These T cell receptor beta chains were read from a single sample in a study of blood T cell repertoires in COVID-19. Repertoires were generated with immunoSEQ multiplex PCR, while TCRdb's copy carries only in-frame clones and drops some. The table shows around 99,000 clones, with approximately 82% occurring only once. What was sequenced was peripheral blood. These receptors originate from a woman aged 60-75 years with acute or convalescent COVID-19. CDR3s include the opening cysteine and the closing phenylalanine or tryptophan. Each record gives: V gene, clone size, J gene, D gene, CDR3 DNA, CDR3 protein. D genes are given only for firm matches. Not all rows give a size; the values are once, few, many and, for expanded clones, a class.

TRBV5-6,NA,TRBJ2-5,TRBD2,TGTGCCAGCAGCTCCCGGGGGGGGAGCCGGGAGACCCAGTACTTC,CASSSRGGSRETQYF
TRBV5-1,NA,TRBJ2-1,NA,TGCGCCAGCAGCCCAACCGGGACTCTGGGTGATGAGCAGTTCTTC,CASSPTGTLGDEQFF
TRBV7-9,NA,TRBJ1-2,NA,TGTGCCAGCAGCCGAACGACAGGAAAAGGCTATGGCTACACCTTC,CASSRTTGKGYGYTF
TRBV29-1,NA,TRBJ1-1,NA,TGCAGCGTCCTTTCCCGCCTTCAGGGGAGCGCTTTCTTT,CSVLSRLQGSAFF
TRBV19,many,TRBJ1-2,TRBD1,TGTGCCAGTAGTATGGGGACAGGACAAGGCACCTTC,CASSMGTGQGTF
TRBV6-5,NA,TRBJ1-6,NA,TGTGCCAGCAGTTCGGTGGGGGCTGGGAATTCACCCCTCCACTTT,CASSSVGAGNSPLHF
TRBV6-5,NA,TRBJ2-7,NA,TGTGCCAGCAGTACTCAAGCGGGTTCCAACTACGAGCAGTACTTC,CASSTQAGSNYEQYF
TRBV10-3,NA,TRBJ2-3,NA,TGTGCCATCAGTCCGGGATTAGCGGGCACAGATACGCAGTATTTT,CAISPGLAGTDTQYF
TRBV2,NA,TRBJ2-7,TRBD2,TGTGCCACGTCTAGCGGGAGCGGCGAGCAGTACTTC,CATSSGSGEQYF
TRBV19,NA,TRBJ1-2,TRBD1,TGTGCCAGTAGTATCGGGACAGGGTCGGGCTATGGCTACACCTTC,CASSIGTGSGYGYTF
TRBV5-5,NA,TRBJ1-4,NA,TGTGCCAGCAGCCCAAATCCTAATGAAAAACTGTTTTTT,CASSPNPNEKLFF
TRBV2,NA,TRBJ2-7,NA,TGTGCCAGCAAAGAGGGTTCCCACTACGAGCAGTACTTC,CASKEGSHYEQYF
TRBV6-5,NA,TRBJ1-2,NA,TGTGCCAGCAGTTACTCGACTGAGGGAGGGAAAGGCTACACCTTC,CASSYSTEGGKGYTF
TRBV18,NA,TRBJ2-7,NA,TGTGCCAGCGCGGGTTACTCCTACGAGCAGTACTTC,CASAGYSYEQYF
TRBV6-5,NA,TRBJ1-6,TRBD1,TGTGCCAGCGATCACAGGGGCGCCTATAATTCACCCCTCCACTTT,CASDHRGAYNSPLHF
TRBV5-1,NA,TRBJ2-7,NA,TGCGCCAGCAGCAAGGACAGCTACGAGCAGTACTTC,CASSKDSYEQYF
TRBV14,NA,TRBJ2-1,NA,TGTGCCAGCAGCCGTCTAGGAGCGATATACAATGAGCAGTTCTTC,CASSRLGAIYNEQFF
TRBV3-1/TRBV3-2,NA,TRBJ2-1,NA,TGTGCCAGCAGCCAAGTGGGCCTGGAGGATGAGCAGTTCTTC,CASSQVGLEDEQFF
TRBV30,once,TRBJ1-5,NA,TGTGCCTGGAGTGTTCAGGGTGGCCAGCCCCAGCATTTT,CAWSVQGGQPQHF
TRBV27,NA,TRBJ2-4,NA,TGTGCCAGCAGTTTAGAGGGCCTGGGTGGAAACATTCAGTACTTC,CASSLEGLGGNIQYF
TRBV2,NA,TRBJ2-5,NA,TGTGCCAGCAGGGGGCGGATACAAGAGACCCAGTACTTC,CASRGRIQETQYF
TRBV2,once,TRBJ1-2,NA,TGTGCCAGCACCATCGGGGGTGACTATGGCTACACCTTC,CASTIGGDYGYTF
TRBV18,NA,TRBJ2-7,NA,TGTGCCAGCTCGCCCGGACACCTTTTGGAGCAGTACTTC,CASSPGHLLEQYF
TRBV5-6,NA,TRBJ1-2,NA,TGTGCCAGCAGCAGAGAATATGGCTACACCTTC,CASSREYGYTF
TRBV27,NA,TRBJ1-1,TRBD1,TGTGCCAGCAGTGAGAGGGACAGGGGGTTATTCTTT,CASSERDRGLFF
TRBV18,NA,TRBJ1-2,NA,TGTGCCAGCTCAACCCCAGGGTTGGGTGGCTACACCTTC,CASSTPGLGGYTF
TRBV19,NA,TRBJ2-7,NA,TGTGCCAGTAGCCCTTTGGACTCAGCCTACGAGCAGTACTTC,CASSPLDSAYEQYF
TRBV19,NA,TRBJ2-2,NA,TGTGCCAGTAGTAAACGGGACTTCACCGGGGAGCTGTTTTTT,CASSKRDFTGELFF
TRBV6-6,NA,TRBJ2-1,TRBD1,TGTGCCAGCAGTTACGGGACAGGGTCTGGGAATGAGCAGTTCTTC,CASSYGTGSGNEQFF
TRBV12-5,NA,TRBJ1-1,NA,TGTGCTAGTGGTTTGGACGGAGGCACTGAAGCTTTCTTT,CASGLDGGTEAFF
TRBV11-2,NA,TRBJ2-7,NA,TGTGCCAGCAGCTTAGGACAGGTAATGTCCTACGAGCAGTACTTC,CASSLGQVMSYEQYF
TRBV11-1,once,TRBJ2-1,TRBD2,TGTGCCAGCAGCGCACTAGCGGGAGCCTACAATGAGCAGTTCTTC,CASSALAGAYNEQFF
TRBV5-4,few,TRBJ2-2,NA,TGTGCCAGTGGACTGTACACCGGGGAGCTGTTTTTT,CASGLYTGELFF
TRBV11-3,once,TRBJ2-1,NA,TGTGCCAGCAGCTTACCCCCACGGAATGAGCAGTTCTTC,CASSLPPRNEQFF
TRBV11-3,NA,TRBJ2-7,TRBD1,TGTGCCAGCAGCTTGGACAGGGCCTCTCACGAGCAGTACTTC,CASSLDRASHEQYF
TRBV19,NA,TRBJ1-2,TRBD1,TGTGCCGCCCGATCCCCAACAGGGGCCTTCGGCTACACCTTC,CAARSPTGAFGYTF
TRBV7-9,NA,TRBJ2-2,TRBD2,TGTGCCAGCAGCTTAAGTGGGAGGGCTTACACCGGGGAGCTGTTTTTT,CASSLSGRAYTGELFF
TRBV5-1,NA,TRBJ2-5,TRBD2,TGCGCCAGCAGCTTGGACAGGCTAGCGGGGCCCGGGACCCAGTACTTC,CASSLDRLAGPGTQYF
TRBV20-1,NA,TRBJ1-1,NA,TGCAGTGCTAGCCCCTCGGCTGAAGCTTTCTTT,CSASPSAEAFF
TRBV5-1,NA,TRBJ1-4,TRBD1,TGCGCCAGCAGCCCGGGACAGGGAAATGAAAAACTGTTTTTT,CASSPGQGNEKLFF
TRBV10-3,NA,TRBJ1-6,NA,TGTGCCATCGGCGGCTCCTATAATTCACCCCTCCACTTT,CAIGGSYNSPLHF
TRBV18,once,TRBJ1-5,NA,TGTGCCAGCTCACTAGACAGAAATCAGCCCCAGCATTTT,CASSLDRNQPQHF
TRBV19,NA,TRBJ2-7,NA,TGTGCCAGTAGTACCCCTTTAGGGGACGAGCAGTACTTC,CASSTPLGDEQYF
TRBV9,NA,TRBJ2-7,TRBD2,TGTGCCAGCAGCGCGCTCCCGAATAGCGGGAAAATCTACGAGCAGTACTTC,CASSALPNSGKIYEQYF
TRBV2,NA,TRBJ1-2,NA,TGTGCCAGCAGGGGGGGAGGGACGGCTGGGCAAAGCTACACCTTC,CASRGGGTAGQSYTF
TRBV18,NA,TRBJ2-1,TRBD2,TGTGCCAGCTCACCCGTCTGGGCGGGGGGACGAAATGAGCAGTTCTTC,CASSPVWAGGRNEQFF